This TCR beta chain derives from a study of beta chain features in type 1 diabetes listed by TCRdb under 2018. Describing the broader study: Mean age, gender distribution, total cell number and subset yield did not differ between patients and healthy donors. A total of under 120,000,000 sorted cells were examined across all samples, and RNA yield correlated strongly with the number of cells per subset. In the study, recently diagnosed type 1 diabetes patients and matched healthy donors were compared on the TCRB repertoires of their sorted circulating CD4+ T cell subsets. Regulatory and stem cell-like memory subsets were obtained from only 8 patients and roughly 8 healthy donors, while naive and central memory subsets were obtained from all 30 or so donors.

From cysteine to phenylalanine, the CDR3 is 15 amino acids long. Only CDR3 DNA is held: 45 bases, read in frame from base 1. Taken from the germline V gene, the CDR1 and CDR2 loops are SGHDT and YYEEEE. After removal of 5 bases from V and 2 bases from J, the junction retains 6 bases not matched to a gene. The High Capacity cDNA Reverse Transcription Kit was used to reverse transcribe all of the isolated RNA, meaning that expressed TCRB transcripts were what got sequenced. Deep immunoSEQ sequencing was performed on naive, central memory and regulatory T cell samples, with an average of about 4 million total reads per sample. After sorted cells were lysed in RLT buffer, RNA was extracted with DNase-treated RNeasy Micro or Mini kits, with the choice depending on cell number. To prevent cross-contamination, every cell subset was processed on its own, while patient and healthy donor samples were processed together. The immunoSEQ multiplex PCR was used to amplify TCRB sequences from cDNA, generating 87-bp fragments that spanned the CDR3 region. The amplicons were sequenced using the Illumina HiSeq platform. For the original study's pipeline: PCR bias was corrected computationally using synthetic template baselines, and reads within Hamming distance 2 were collapsed, with unmergeable singletons discarded. Reads were aligned against IMGT so that V, D and J genes, CDR3 length and insertions or deletions at six rearrangement sites could be assigned. Clonotype counts were normalized to sorted cell number within each subset before computing true diversity and Gini coefficients with the tcR R package. The overlap coefficient, calculated on TCRB nucleotide sequences, was used to measure repertoire sharing. Out-of-frame TCRB sequences from naive cells were analyzed to stand in for the pre-selection repertoire. TCRdb's version of the immuneACCESS table is confined to in-frame rearrangements and falls short of the full clone set. An unresolved V gene accounts for under half of the shortfall where checked; the remainder is of unknown origin. V, J and clone size are those of that table, while D and trimming were read from the DNA. The sample table holds around 250,000 clones, of which more than 11% were seen once. The leading ten clones occupy 0.019% of the sample.

Each donor gave one peripheral blood draw, approximately 120 mL on average, collected into heparinised tubes. A BD FACSAria II was used to sort naive, central memory, regulatory and stem cell-like memory CD4+ T cells with a panel that included CD45RO, CCR7, CD25, CD127, CD95 and CD27. A purity above 95% was achieved for all sorted populations. Right away, PBMCs were isolated by Lymphoprep density gradient centrifugation and were stained directly, with no culture step. So that batch effects would be minimized, each experiment stained and sorted samples in pairs, pairing one healthy donor with one patient. Regarding this clone: The antigen this receptor binds is unknown. Nothing much larger sits one base from this clone, and base qualities are not available.

Results the study describes overall, beyond this receptor: Naive, central memory and regulatory TCRB repertoires appeared to be more similar among patients than among healthy donors. Patients with type 1 diabetes made fewer insertions and deleted more nucleotides at VDJ recombination sites, implying thymic rearrangement abnormalities. Because cDNA was sequenced instead of genomic DNA, highly expressing activated cells could be over-represented, though the groups showed no difference in activation or CD3 levels. PCR may preferentially amplify shorter templates, but because patient and control samples were amplified and corrected together, any resulting skew would affect both groups equally. In all four CD4+ subsets, TCRB CDR3 length was moderately but significantly shorter in type 1 diabetes patients. Because the HLA sub-analyses included only small numbers of individuals, any influence of HLA type on TCRB rearrangement was left unresolved.

This sequence uses TRBV5-6 and TRBJ2-1; 8 of the junction bases match TRBD2. The origin of this receptor is a man aged 30-40 years with type 1 diabetes. Input material: naive CD4+ T cells from blood. What this sample's cell subset or site label stands for: true naive CD4+ T cells. In nucleotide form, the sequence is TGTGCCAGCAGTAAACGGGGGGGCCCCTACAATGAGCAGTTCTTC. Translated, this gives CASSKRGGPYNEQFF.